This T cell receptor (beta chain) was captured in a study of T-cell reconstitution after alpha-beta-depleted transplantation in children. Unique molecular identifiers were incorporated into the prepared TCRbeta library. TCRdb reanalysed the PCR reads using MiXCR and keeps one entry per CDR3 protein. The table shows about 230,000 distinct CDR3 sequences, with 8.5% to 10% occurring only once. The TCR was taken from a human donor who donated a stem cell graft to a child with acute lymphoblastic leukemia. The material was PBMCs from the stem cell graft donor, obtained from the stem cell graft.

CDR3 loop: CSVAKGTDRTYEQYF. CDR3 coding DNA: TGCAGTGTAGCGAAAGGGACCGATCGTACCTACGAGCAGTACTTC. V gene TRBV20-1 combines with J gene TRBJ2-7; D possibly uses TRBD1 or TRBD2 (5 bases each). From germline, CDR1 is DFQATT and CDR2 SNEGSKA (reference sequence). The CDR3 runs to 15 residues. V lost 7 bases and J 2 bases, leaving 21 bases between the germline ends.